The T cell receptor (beta chain) under discussion was sequenced for a study of T cell responses to AZD1222 COVID-19 vaccine. Notes on the study in general: After two AZD1222 doses, spike-specific TCR breadth and depth rose versus day 0.

Note on this clone: Its antigen is undetermined.

The germline V and J ends were trimmed by 0 bases and 0 bases, with 13 bases remaining between them. Germline V gene sequence: CDR1 SGHRS, CDR2 YFSETQ. The CDR3 length is 16 residues. Clones were read by immunoSEQ multiplex PCR, and TCRdb kept only the in-frame ones, dropping some. The sample lists 150,000 to 200,000 clones, approximately 94% occurring once. The input for sequencing was peripheral blood, taken 28 days after the second dose of the MenACWY control vaccine. The origin of this receptor is an adult who received the MenACWY meningococcal vaccine as a control. The chain is built from TRBV5-1 and TRBJ2-7, with D possibly matching TRBD2 (5 bases). This chain's CDR3 is CASSLGVARSSYEQYF. In nucleotides, the CDR3 is TGCGCCAGCAGCTTGGGGGTAGCGAGGAGCTCCTACGAGCAGTACTTC.